Listed below are T cell receptor beta chains from one sample, sequenced in a study of cytomegalovirus exposure and HLA in healthy donors. Method: immunoSEQ multiplex PCR; TCRdb's copy keeps in-frame clones and lacks some. The data contain 150,000 to 200,000 clones, 68% of them singletons. The sample taken for sequencing was PBMCs. The origin of the receptors is a woman between 40 and 55 years old in good health and CMV-seropositive. CDR3s include the opening cysteine and the closing phenylalanine or tryptophan. The order of the fields is clone size, D gene, V gene, J gene, CDR3 DNA, CDR3 protein. D genes are given only for firm matches. Not all rows give a size; the values are once, few, many and, for expanded clones, a class.

.	.	TRBV27	TRBJ2-5	TGTGCCAGCAGTTTTTGGGGGGAGTACCAAGAGACCCAGTACTTC	CASSFWGEYQETQYF
.	.	TRBV5-1	TRBJ1-1	TGCGCCAGCAGTTCGACAGTGCGGGGTATGAACACTGAAGCTTTCTTT	CASSSTVRGMNTEAFF
.	TRBD2	TRBV6-6	TRBJ2-7	TGTGCCAGCAGTTCGGGGACTAACGTGTGGGAGCAGTACTTC	CASSSGTNVWEQYF
.	TRBD1	TRBV5-1	TRBJ1-3	TGCGCCAGCAGCCCCAGGACAGGGCTCTTCTCTGGAAACACCATATATTTT	CASSPRTGLFSGNTIYF
.	TRBD2	TRBV7-3	TRBJ2-1	TGTGCCAGCAGCCCGCTTAACGGGGGGGCCAATGAGCAGTTCTTC	CASSPLNGGANEQFF
once	.	TRBV6-5	TRBJ1-6	TGTGCCAGCAGTCACCGGGACAAGGATTCACCCCTCCACTTT	CASSHRDKDSPLHF
few	TRBD2	TRBV13	TRBJ2-1	TGTGCCAGCAGCTTAGAGGGGACTAGCGGGGGGGTCTACGATGAGCAGTTCTTC	CASSLEGTSGGVYDEQFF
.	.	TRBV5-4	TRBJ1-1	TGTGCCAGCAGCTCTTCGGGGATGAACACTGAAGCTTTCTTT	CASSSSGMNTEAFF
few	.	TRBV27	TRBJ1-1	TGTGCCAGCAGTCCCTATGTCCTGAACCCTGAAGCTTTCTTT	CASSPYVLNPEAFF
.	.	TRBV4-1	TRBJ2-5	TGCGCCAGCAGCAAAGTTTCTAGTCGCCAAGAGACCCAGTACTTC	CASSKVSSRQETQYF
.	.	TRBV19	TRBJ2-4	TGTGCCAGTAGTGCGGGGACGGATGGGAACATTCAGTACTTC	CASSAGTDGNIQYF
.	TRBD1	TRBV19	TRBJ2-7	TGTGCCAGTAGTCCAGACAGGGGCCCCGAGCAGTACTTC	CASSPDRGPEQYF
once	TRBD2	TRBV5-1	TRBJ2-2	TGCGCCAGCAAACTCGGGACTAGCGACACCGGGGAGCTGTTTTTT	CASKLGTSDTGELFF
.	.	TRBV25-1	TRBJ1-5	TGTGCCAGCAGTGCTCGGGACTCACAGCCCCAGCATTTT	CASSARDSQPQHF
once	TRBD1	TRBV6-5	TRBJ1-2	TGTGCCAGCAGCCTTCTTCAACAGGGGATTGGGGGCTACACCTTC	CASSLLQQGIGGYTF
.	.	TRBV27	TRBJ1-5	TGTGCCAGCAGTCCCCACCTGACGGGACTAAATCAGCCCCAGCATTTT	CASSPHLTGLNQPQHF
.	.	TRBV25-1	TRBJ2-2	TGTGCCAGCCCCCAGGGTTGGGACACCGGGGAGCTGTTTTTT	CASPQGWDTGELFF
once	TRBD1	TRBV18	TRBJ1-1	TGTGCCAGCTCAATAACAGGGGATGTCCTGAACACTGAAGCTTTCTTT	CASSITGDVLNTEAFF
.	.	TRBV5-1	TRBJ2-3	TGCGCCAGCAGCTCTGGGGGGGCGACCACAGATACGCAGTATTTT	CASSSGGATTDTQYF
few	.	TRBV14	TRBJ1-6	TGTGCCAGCAGCCAAGAGGGGGCAGCTTGGTCACCCCTCCACTTT	CASSQEGAAWSPLHF
once	.	TRBV28	TRBJ2-6	TGTGCCACCCTCTCTGGGGCCAACGTCCTGACTTTC	CATLSGANVLTF
.	TRBD1	TRBV2	TRBJ1-6	TGTGCCAGCAGTTGGGACAGGGGTTCCTATAATTCACCCCTCCACTTT	CASSWDRGSYNSPLHF
.	TRBD1	TRBV10-3	TRBJ2-3	TGTGCCAGCGGGACAGGGGTCATCACAGATACGCAGTATTTT	CASGTGVITDTQYF
.	TRBD2	TRBV13	TRBJ2-7	TGTGCCAGCTCGGACGAGCGGGGGCCTTCCTACGAGCAGTACTTC	CASSDERGPSYEQYF
.	.	TRBV7-2	TRBJ1-4	TGTGCCAGCAGCTTAACCCCAGGTCAATTAACTAATGAAAAACTGTTTTTT	CASSLTPGQLTNEKLFF
.	TRBD1	TRBV9	TRBJ2-3	TGTGCCAGCAGCCCTCGACAGGGGGGAGGCACAGATACGCAGTATTTT	CASSPRQGGGTDTQYF
.	TRBD2	TRBV7-2	TRBJ2-6	TGTGCCAGCAGTCGGGCCGGGACTAGGGGGGCCAACGTCCTGACTTTC	CASSRAGTRGANVLTF
.	.	TRBV28	TRBJ1-1	TGTGCCAGCAGTTCCCAACAAGCGTGGTACACTGAAGCTTTCTTT	CASSSQQAWYTEAFF
.	TRBD1	TRBV7-2	TRBJ2-5	TGTGCCAGCAGTTTAGACAGGGTTGGGACCCAGTACTTC	CASSLDRVGTQYF
.	.	TRBV5-4	TRBJ2-2	TGTGCCAGCAGCTTAACTGGACTCGCGAACACCGGGGAGCTGTTTTTT	CASSLTGLANTGELFF
.	.	TRBV19	TRBJ1-5	TGTGCCAGTAGTCCTAACAGGGACGTTCAGCCCCAGCATTTT	CASSPNRDVQPQHF
.	.	TRBV18	TRBJ2-7	TGTGCCAGCTCACCACTGGGACAAGAAGAGGCCGAGCAGTACTTC	CASSPLGQEEAEQYF
.	.	TRBV7-9	TRBJ1-1	TGTGCCAGCAGCTCCCCGCGGGGGGGCGCGGAGACTGAAGCTTTCTTT	CASSSPRGGAETEAFF
few	TRBD1	TRBV10-1	TRBJ1-2	TGCGCCACCTACAGAGACAGGGGCGCGGGCTACACCTTC	CATYRDRGAGYTF
.	.	TRBV9	TRBJ2-3	TGTGCCAGCAGCTCCAAGACTAGTTTCTCAGATACGCAGTATTTT	CASSSKTSFSDTQYF
few	TRBD2	TRBV9	TRBJ2-1	TGTGCCAGCAGCGCTAGCGGTAAAGAGCAGTTCTTC	CASSASGKEQFF
.	.	TRBV10-3	TRBJ1-2	TGTGCCATCAGGGTCGAGGGACAAATCGACACCTTC	CAIRVEGQIDTF
few	.	TRBV27	TRBJ1-3	TGTGCCAGCAGGCCAGTCGACTCTGGAAACACCATATATTTT	CASRPVDSGNTIYF
.	.	TRBV6-1	TRBJ1-1	TGTGCCAGCAGTGAAAGTTTTCGGGTCTCCGACCCGGTCAGCGACGCTTTCTTT	CASSESFRVSDPVSDAFF
few	.	TRBV27	TRBJ1-6	TGTGCCAGCAGTTTAAGGAGGGAGGATTCACCCCTCCACTTT	CASSLRREDSPLHF
.	.	TRBV5-1	TRBJ2-2	TGCGCCAGCAGCTTGGGGGAGACGAACACCGGGGAGCTGTTTTTT	CASSLGETNTGELFF
.	.	TRBV7-9	TRBJ1-1	TGTGCCAGCAGCTTAGTAGTTCGCCTACCCGAAAGTTCTGAAGCTTTCTTT	CASSLVVRLPESSEAFF
.	.	TRBV28	TRBJ2-3	TGTGCCAGCAGTGCCGGGGGGCCGGTCGATACGCAGTATTTT	CASSAGGPVDTQYF
.	.	TRBV6-1	TRBJ2-7	TGTGCCAGCAGCCCAGGACTAACCCAGGCCTACGAGCAGTACTTC	CASSPGLTQAYEQYF
.	TRBD2	TRBV19	TRBJ2-3	TGTGCCAGTAGCAACCAGGGCGGGGGTTTAGCGGATACGCAGTATTTT	CASSNQGGGLADTQYF
.	TRBD2	TRBV7-2	TRBJ2-3	TGTGCCAGCAGCCCTAGCGGGGGGAGCACAGATACGCAGTATTTT	CASSPSGGSTDTQYF
.	TRBD2	TRBV28	TRBJ2-7	TGTGCCAGCAGTTCTAACCTCCAAGCGGGAGGTCCTTCCTACGAGCAGTACTTC	CASSSNLQAGGPSYEQYF
once	.	TRBV5-4	TRBJ2-7	TGTGCCAGCAGCTTGGATCGGGGGAGTTTGGACGAGCAGTACTTC	CASSLDRGSLDEQYF
.	TRBD1	TRBV6-4	TRBJ2-1	TGTGCCAGCAGTGACAGGGGGCATGAGCAGTTCTTC	CASSDRGHEQFF
.	TRBD2	TRBV5-1	TRBJ2-1	TGCGCCAGCTCCGAAGGGGCTAGCGGGACCAATGAGCAGTTCTTC	CASSEGASGTNEQFF
.	.	TRBV7-9	TRBJ2-1	TGTGCCAGCAGCTCGAACTCGCTTCCTTACAATGAGCAGTTCTTC	CASSSNSLPYNEQFF
.	.	TRBV14	TRBJ2-5	TGTGCCAGCAGCCATCCCGCCGGGGTTCAAGAGACCCAGTACTTC	CASSHPAGVQETQYF
.	.	TRBV9	TRBJ1-6	TGTGCCAGCAGCGTAGCCCCGACAGAGAATTCACCCCTCAACTTT	CASSVAPTENSPLNF